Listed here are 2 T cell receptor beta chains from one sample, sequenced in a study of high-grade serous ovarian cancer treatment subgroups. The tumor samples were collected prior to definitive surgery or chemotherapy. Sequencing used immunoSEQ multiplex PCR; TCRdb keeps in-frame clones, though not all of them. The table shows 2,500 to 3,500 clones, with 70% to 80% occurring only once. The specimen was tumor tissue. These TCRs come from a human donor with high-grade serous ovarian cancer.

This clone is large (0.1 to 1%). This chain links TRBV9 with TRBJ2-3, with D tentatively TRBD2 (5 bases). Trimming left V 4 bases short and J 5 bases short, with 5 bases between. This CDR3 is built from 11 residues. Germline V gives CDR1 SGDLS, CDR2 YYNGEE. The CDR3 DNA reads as TGTGCCAGCAGCCGGGAAGATACGCAGTATTTT. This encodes CASSREDTQYF.

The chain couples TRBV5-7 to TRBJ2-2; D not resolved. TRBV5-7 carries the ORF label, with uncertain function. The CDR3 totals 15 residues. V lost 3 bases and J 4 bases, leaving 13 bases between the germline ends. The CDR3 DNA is TGTGCCAGCAGCTATACGGGCTTTCTCACCGGGGAGCTGTTTTTT. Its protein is CASSYTGFLTGELFF.